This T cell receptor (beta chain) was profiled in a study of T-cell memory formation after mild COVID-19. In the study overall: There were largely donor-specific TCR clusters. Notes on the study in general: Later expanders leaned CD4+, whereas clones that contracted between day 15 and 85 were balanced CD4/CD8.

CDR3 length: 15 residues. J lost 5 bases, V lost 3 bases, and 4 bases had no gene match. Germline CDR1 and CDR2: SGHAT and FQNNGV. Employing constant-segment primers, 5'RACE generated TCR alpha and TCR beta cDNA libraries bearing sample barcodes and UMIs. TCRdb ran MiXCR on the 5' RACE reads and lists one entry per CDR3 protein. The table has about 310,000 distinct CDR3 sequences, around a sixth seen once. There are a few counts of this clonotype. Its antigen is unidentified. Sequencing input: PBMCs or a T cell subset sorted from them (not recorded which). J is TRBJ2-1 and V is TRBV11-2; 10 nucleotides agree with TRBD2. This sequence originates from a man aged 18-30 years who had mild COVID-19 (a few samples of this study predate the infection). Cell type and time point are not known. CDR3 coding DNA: TGTGCCAGCAGCTTTGGAGCGGGGGGGAACAATGAGCAGTTCTTC. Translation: CASSFGAGGNNEQFF.